What follows are 18 T cell receptor beta chains derived from one specimen sequenced in a study of shared clonotypes between healthy human individuals. Libraries were prepared by immunoSEQ multiplex PCR; TCRdb keeps only in-frame clonotypes and omits some of them. The table records about 1.5 million clones, 95% to 99% of them present only once. Sequenced input: naive CD4+ T cells sorted from blood. The subset is: CD45RA+ positively selected. These receptor sequences come from a young man in good health.

The V gene is TRBV9, the J gene TRBJ2-5; a possible D gene is TRBD2 (5 bases). Trimming took 3 bases from V and 2 from J, leaving 14 bases between them. There are 15 residues in the CDR3. CDR1 is SGDLS and CDR2 is YYNGEE in the germline V gene. The CDR3 region is CASSAAGDPQETQYF. The CDR3 DNA reads as TGTGCCAGCAGCGCGGCGGGCGATCCTCAAGAGACCCAGTACTTC.

The rearrangement uses TRBV28 and TRBJ2-7; the match to TRBD2 covers 7 bases. Germline assignment: CDR1 MDHEN and CDR2 SYDVKM. V lost 4 bases to trimming and J lost 6 bases; unmatched junction nucleotides: 15. The CDR3 has 16 amino acids. The CDR3 loop is CASSSGGGSRNGEQYF. CDR3 sequence (DNA): TGTGCCAGCAGTTCGGGGGGTGGGAGCAGGAACGGCGAGCAGTACTTC.

V usage is TRBV7-9 and J usage is TRBJ2-7, with D perhaps matching TRBD1 (6 bases). Germline CDR1 and CDR2: SEHNR and FQNEAQ (reference sequence). With 1 base removed from V and 6 bases from J, the gap between germline ends came to 13 bases. The CDR3 covers 14 residues. The CDR3 bases are TGTGCCAGCAGCTTAGTTCCAGGGGTGGGCGAGCAGTACTTC. It yields the protein CASSLVPGVGEQYF.

The V call is TRBV27, the J call TRBJ2-7, with 7 bases identical to TRBD1. The CDR3 length is 13 residues. CDR1 and CDR2 from the germline V gene are MNHEY and SMNVEV (reference sequence). The J segment lost 0 bases and the V segment lost 10 bases, leaving 6 bases of the junction unmatched. The CDR3 region is CATRDRISYEQYF. CDR3 DNA: TGTGCCACCCGGGACAGAATCTCCTACGAGCAGTACTTC.

V is TRBV5-6 and J is TRBJ2-1; possibly TRBD2 for D (5 bases). The germline CDR1 and CDR2 sequences are SGHDT and YYEEEE. V lost 0 bases and J 10 bases, leaving 8 bases between the germline ends. The CDR3 covers 12 residues. The CDR3 sequence: CASSLALAEQFF. The CDR3 DNA sequence: TGTGCCAGCAGCTTGGCATTAGCGGAGCAGTTCTTC.

The rearrangement uses TRBV29-1 and TRBJ2-7; D gene unclear. Germline V lookup: CDR1 SQVTM, CDR2 ANQGSEA. CDR3 size: 13 residues. The germline V and J ends were trimmed by 6 bases and 7 bases, with 19 bases remaining between them. This CDR3 is CSVNMVNYGEQYF. The CDR3 DNA follows: TGCAGCGTGAACATGGTAAACTACGGGGAGCAGTACTTC.

As for this clone: This same CDR3 is encoded by further DNA sequences in the sample. This chain uses TRBV11-2 with TRBJ2-7; D unclear. This CDR3 is 13 amino acids long. Germline V lookup: CDR1 SGHAT, CDR2 FQNNGV. The V and J ends lost 1 base and 0 bases respectively, with 4 bases between them. CDR3 nucleotide sequence: TGTGCCAGCAGCTTAGTTGTCTCCTACGAGCAGTACTTC. This codes for CASSLVVSYEQYF.

The chain links TRBV6-1 to TRBJ1-2, with 9 bases identical to TRBD1. Per the germline V gene, CDR1 is MNHNS and CDR2 is SASEGT. The CDR3 is 13 residues long. With 3 bases clipped from V and 8 bases from J, the junction kept 4 bases outside the gene matches. The CDR3 reads CASSEGQGRGYTF. CDR3 DNA: TGTGCCAGCAGTGAGGGACAGGGTCGCGGCTACACCTTC.

The gene calls are TRBV5-5 and TRBJ2-3; unclear D gene. From germline, CDR1 is SGHKS and CDR2 YYEKEE (reference sequence). V lost 1 base, J lost 6 bases, and 6 bases lay in between. The CDR3 length is 12 residues. CDR3 in amino acids: CASSLQHDTQYF. For the CDR3, the DNA is TGTGCCAGCAGCTTGCAACATGATACGCAGTATTTT.

The chain couples TRBV27 to TRBJ1-1, with D perhaps TRBD1 (5 bases). CDR3 size: 14 residues. Germline V gene sequence: CDR1 MNHEY, CDR2 SMNVEV (reference sequence). Trimming shortened V by 7 bases and J by 1 base, and 13 bases separated the two germline ends. The CDR3 reads CASNQPGRNTEAFF. The CDR3 DNA sequence: TGTGCCAGCAACCAACCAGGGCGGAACACTGAAGCTTTCTTT.

This clone was found once. The rearrangement joins TRBV27 to TRBJ2-1; D tentatively reads TRBD1 or TRBD2 (5 bases each). Germline values: CDR1 MNHEY, CDR2 SMNVEV (reference sequence). This CDR3 is built from 15 residues. Between the trimmed V and J ends, which lost 2 bases and 1 base, there was a span of 9 bases. CDR3 sequence reads: CASSLGGWSYNEQFF. CDR3 sequence (DNA): TGTGCCAGCAGTTTAGGGGGTTGGTCCTACAATGAGCAGTTCTTC.

The gene calls are TRBV18 and TRBJ2-2; 9 bases line up with TRBD1. Germline V gene data show CDR1 as KGHSH and CDR2 as LQKENI. The CDR3 has 16 residues. The V gene end was trimmed by 3 bases and the J gene end by 4 bases; junction bases not matched to a gene: 6. CDR3 nucleotide sequence: TGTGCCAGCTCACCCAACAGGGGGCCGGGCACCGGGGAGCTGTTTTTT. This translates into CASSPNRGPGTGELFF.

The chain links TRBV5-1 to TRBJ1-1, with unresolved D. The CDR3 sequence is 15 residues long. Germline V gene lookup returns CDR1 SGHRS and CDR2 YFSETQ. With 0 bases removed from V and 2 bases from J, the gap between germline ends came to 11 bases. CDR3 protein: CASSLAGQVNTEAFF. The CDR3 DNA reads TGCGCCAGCAGCTTGGCCGGTCAGGTTAACACTGAAGCTTTCTTT.

The chain couples TRBV7-9 to TRBJ2-7, with 8 bases fitting TRBD2. This CDR3 comprises 14 residues. The germline CDR1 and CDR2 sequences are SEHNR and FQNEAQ (reference sequence). V lost 5 bases to trimming and J lost 4 bases; unmatched junction nucleotides: 7. CDR3 region: CASSLGLGRYEQYF. The DNA for the CDR3 is TGTGCCAGCAGCCTGGGACTAGGAAGGTACGAGCAGTACTTC.

The CDR3 DNA sequence: TGTGCCAGCAGCTTGGCCGCAGGTCCTAGGGAACATGGCTACACCTTC. This gives the protein CASSLAAGPREHGYTF. V is TRBV5-8 and J is TRBJ1-2; D gene uncertain. The CDR3 length is 16 residues. The ends were cut back, 0 bases at V and 6 bases at J, with 18 bases in the middle. The germline CDR1 and CDR2 sequences are SGHTS and YDEGEE.

The chain couples TRBV15 to TRBJ2-5; no firm D call. Deletions cut 3 bases from V and 5 bases from J, with 7 bases between. The CDR3 has 12 amino acids. The germline V gene encodes CDR1 LNHNV and CDR2 YYDKDF (reference sequence). CDR3 nucleotides: TGTGCCACCAGCAGTACTTTCGAGACCCAGTACTTC. Protein sequence: CATSSTFETQYF. Variable domain in full (rest from reference TRBV15 and TRBJ2-5): DAMVIQNPRYQVTQFGKPVTLSCSQTLNHNVMYWYQQKSSQAPKLLFHYYDKDFNNEADTPDNFQSRRPNTSFCFLDIRSPGLGDTAMYLCATSSTFETQYFGPGTRLLVL.

The rearrangement uses TRBV18 and TRBJ2-1, with D tentatively TRBD2 (7 bases). The germline V gene encodes CDR1 KGHSH and CDR2 LQKENI. The V and J ends lost 4 bases and 3 bases respectively, with 10 bases between them. The CDR3 runs 14 residues. For the CDR3, the DNA is TGTGCCAGCTCACGAGCGGGACACTACAATGAGCAGTTCTTC. Translating gives CASSRAGHYNEQFF.

The chain is built from TRBV5-1 and TRBJ2-1; D call uncertain. The CDR3 has 13 residues. The germline gives CDR1 SGHRS, CDR2 YFSETQ. Trimming pared 4 bases from V and 7 bases from J, leaving 12 bases between. In DNA, the CDR3 is TGCGCCAGCAGCCTAACGGCCACTAATGAGCAGTTCTTC. Translated, it gives CASSLTATNEQFF. The complete variable domain, with remaining parts taken from reference TRBV5-1 and TRBJ2-1, reads KAGVTQTPRYLIKTRGQQVTLSCSPISGHRSVSWYQQTPGQGLQFLFEYFSETQRNKGNFPGRFSGRQFSNSRSEMNVSTLELGDSALYLCASSLTATNEQFFGPGTRLTVL.